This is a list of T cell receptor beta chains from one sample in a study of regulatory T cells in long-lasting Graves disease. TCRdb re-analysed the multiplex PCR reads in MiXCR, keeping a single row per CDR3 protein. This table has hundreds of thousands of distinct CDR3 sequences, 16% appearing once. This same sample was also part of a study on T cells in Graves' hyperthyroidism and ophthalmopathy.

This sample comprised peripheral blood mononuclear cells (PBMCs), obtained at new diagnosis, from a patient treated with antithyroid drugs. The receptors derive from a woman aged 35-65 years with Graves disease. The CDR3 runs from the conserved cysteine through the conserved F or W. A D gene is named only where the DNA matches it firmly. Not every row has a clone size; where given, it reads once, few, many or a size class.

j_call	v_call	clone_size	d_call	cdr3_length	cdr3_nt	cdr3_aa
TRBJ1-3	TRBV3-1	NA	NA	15	TGTGCCAGCAGCCCCCGGGGGGGGGCTGGAAACACCATATATTTT	CASSPRGGAGNTIYF
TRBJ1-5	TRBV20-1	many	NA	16	TGCAGTGCTAGTGGGGACTGGGCCCTCCCTATCAGGCCCCAGCATTTT	CSASGDWALPIRPQHF
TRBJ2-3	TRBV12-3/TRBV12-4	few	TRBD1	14	TGTGCCAGCAGCACCGGGACAGGGCCAGATACGCAGTATTTT	CASSTGTGPDTQYF
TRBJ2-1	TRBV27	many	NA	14	TGTGCCAGCAGTTTAGAACAGCAATACAATGAGCAGTTCTTC	CASSLEQQYNEQFF
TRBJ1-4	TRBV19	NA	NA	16	TGTGCCAGTAGTCGTCGCCAACAGACAACTAATGAAAAACTGTTTTTT	CASSRRQQTTNEKLFF
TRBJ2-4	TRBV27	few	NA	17	TGTGCCAGCAGTTTCAGAGGCAGTCCCATAGCCAAAAACATTCAGTACTTC	CASSFRGSPIAKNIQYF
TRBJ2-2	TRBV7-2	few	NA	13	TGTGCCAGCAGCTCCTTGGGGGGCCGGGAGCTGTTTTTT	CASSSLGGRELFF
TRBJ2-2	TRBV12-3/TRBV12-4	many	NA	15	TGTGCCAGCCTATGGGGGGACAAGAACACCGGGGAGCTGTTTTTT	CASLWGDKNTGELFF
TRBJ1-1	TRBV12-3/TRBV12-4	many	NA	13	TGTGCCAGCACCCTACAACTGAACACTGAAGCTTTCTTT	CASTLQLNTEAFF
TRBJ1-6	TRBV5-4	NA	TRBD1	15	TGTGCCAGTAGCTTGGCAGGGGGCGTGAGATCACCCCTCCACTTT	CASSLAGGVRSPLHF
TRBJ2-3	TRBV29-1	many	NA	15	TGCAGCGTCCTCGGAGGATTAAAAGCCACAGATACGCAGTATTTT	CSVLGGLKATDTQYF